These 12 T cell receptor beta chains came from one sample sequenced in a study of CD8 T cells in Susac syndrome. The RNA, about 0.5 to 1 ug, was put through reverse transcription using random hexamers. TCRdb analysed the immunoSEQ multiplex PCR reads with MiXCR anew, one entry per CDR3 protein. Of about 66,000 distinct CDR3 sequences in the sample, approximately 96% were seen once. The sequencing sample was made of CD8+ T cells from PBMCs. These receptors were collected from a human donor with multiple sclerosis.

This clonotype appeared once. The J gene is TRBJ1-2, the V gene TRBV5-6, with 7 bases fitting TRBD1. J was trimmed by 0 bases and V by 4 bases; bases with no gene match: 3. CDR3 length: 14 residues. Germline values: CDR1 SGHDT, CDR2 YYEEEE. DNA for the CDR3: TGTGCCAGCAGCCAGGGACAGTCTAACTATGGCTACACCTTC. This sequence encodes CASSQGQSNYGYTF.

The chain employs TRBV20-1 and TRBJ1-6, with D maybe TRBD1 (6 bases). The CDR3 consists of 15 residues. Trimming removed 3 bases at V and 6 bases at J, with 15 bases between. Germline V gives CDR1 DFQATT, CDR2 SNEGSKA (reference sequence). CDR3 in amino acids: CSARTSRGPNSPLHF. CDR3 bases: TGCAGTGCTAGGACCTCCCGGGGGCCTAATTCACCCCTCCACTTT.

The chain joins TRBV15 to TRBJ2-5, with D possibly matching TRBD1 (6 bases). The CDR3 sequence is 15 residues long. Germline V gives CDR1 LNHNV, CDR2 YYDKDF (reference sequence). V was pared by 5 bases and J by 3 bases, with 16 bases between. CDR3 amino acids: CATSVTGQREETQYF. CDR3 bases: TGTGCCACCAGCGTTACAGGACAGAGAGAAGAGACCCAGTACTTC.

V usage is TRBV4-1 and J usage is TRBJ1-1; TRBD1 might be the D (5 bases). The length of the CDR3 is 15 residues. The V end was cut by 0 bases, the J end by 2 bases, with 10 bases between. Germline CDR1 reads MGHRA; CDR2 reads YSYEKL. CDR3 region: CASSQDPGPNTEAFF. In DNA, the CDR3 is TGCGCCAGCAGCCAAGATCCAGGGCCAAACACTGAAGCTTTCTTT.

The chain joins TRBV29-1 to TRBJ1-1; the match to TRBD1 covers 10 bases. The CDR3 runs 13 residues. Germline assignment: CDR1 SQVTM and CDR2 ANQGSEA. V lost 6 bases, J lost 2 bases, and 3 bases stayed unmatched. DNA of the CDR3: TGCAGCGTCGGACAGGGGGGAAACACTGAAGCTTTCTTT. This gives the protein CSVGQGGNTEAFF.

The chain joins TRBV7-9 to TRBJ2-1, with 11 bases matching TRBD2. The CDR3 extends over 16 amino acids. V lost 5 bases, J lost 7 bases, and 10 bases stayed unmatched. CDR1 SEHNR and CDR2 FQNEAQ come from the germline V gene (reference sequence). The DNA for the CDR3 is TGTGCCAGCAGCCCCTCCACTAGCGGGAGTTGGAATGAGCAGTTCTTC. This encodes CASSPSTSGSWNEQFF.

The V call is TRBV7-9, the J call TRBJ2-7; 7 bases are shared with TRBD1. This CDR3 region has 12 residues. Germline loops: CDR1 SEHNR, CDR2 FQNEAQ (reference sequence). J was trimmed by 3 bases and V by 5 bases; bases with no gene match: 1. Here the CDR3 DNA reads TGTGCCAGCAGCCGGACAGGCTACGAGCAGTACTTC. Residues: CASSRTGYEQYF.

The chain recombines TRBV29-1 with TRBJ2-3; D possibly corresponds to TRBD1 (6 bases). The length of the CDR3 is 14 residues. Per the germline V gene, CDR1 is SQVTM and CDR2 is ANQGSEA. Deletions cut 7 bases from V and 6 bases from J, with 20 bases between. The CDR3 protein is CSADGRTEADTQYF. The CDR3 DNA is TGCAGCGCTGATGGCCGGACAGAGGCTGATACGCAGTATTTT.

CDR3 amino acids: CSVESSYYEQFF. DNA for the CDR3: TGCAGCGTTGAATCTAGCTATTATGAGCAGTTCTTC. V gene TRBV29-1 combines with J gene TRBJ2-1, with a tentative D call TRBD2 (5 bases). Germline CDR1 is SQVTM and CDR2 is ANQGSEA. The CDR3 is 12 amino acids. V was trimmed by 2 bases and J by 8 bases, leaving 10 bases between them.

V gene TRBV7-9 combines with J gene TRBJ2-3; TRBD2 matches 9 bases. The CDR3 loop spans 18 amino acids. Unmatched junction bases numbered 16, after V lost 5 bases and J lost 4 bases. CDR1 SEHNR and CDR2 FQNEAQ come from the germline V gene (reference sequence). The DNA of the CDR3 is TGTGCCAGCAGCGCACCCTTTTCGCGCGGGAGGGCCGCAGATACGCAGTATTTT. Protein product: CASSAPFSRGRAADTQYF. The full variable domain, completed using reference TRBV7-9 and TRBJ2-3, is DTGVSQNPRHKITKRGQNVTFRCDPISEHNRLYWYRQTLGQGPEFLTYFQNEAQLEKSRLLSDRFSAERPKGSFSTLEIQRTEQGDSAMYLCASSAPFSRGRAADTQYFGPGTRLTVL.

The CDR3 region has the DNA TGTGCCAGCAGTCAAGGACGGGAGGTGTCCTACGAGCAGTACTTC. Amino acids: CASSQGREVSYEQYF. The chain uses TRBV7-9 and TRBJ2-7; 7 bases align to TRBD2. The CDR3 is 15 residues long. The ends lost 6 bases at V and 1 base at J; junction bases unmatched: 9. Germline CDR1 and CDR2: SEHNR and FQNEAQ (reference sequence).

V gene TRBV6-2 or TRBV6-3 combines with J gene TRBJ2-7; D is possibly TRBD1 (5 bases). The V end was cut by 5 bases, the J end by 6 bases, with 17 bases between. Germline-derived CDR1 and CDR2 are MNHEY and SVGEGT. CDR3 length: 14 residues. In nucleotides, the CDR3 is TGTGCCAGCAGTACAGGACCGGTCTTGGTCGAGCAGTACTTC. Translating gives CASSTGPVLVEQYF.